What follows describes a single T cell receptor (beta chain). Antigen: not known. This entry comes from a study of memory CD4+ T cells and cytomegalovirus serostatus. The wider study: Donors were healthy Belgian adults, under 10 CMV seropositive and 20 to 30 seronegative.

Some clones are missing from TCRdb's copy, which holds only in-frame ones; the method was immunoSEQ multiplex PCR. The data hold around 40,000 clones, with around 79% observed a single time. This CDR3 is built from 17 residues. The germline V gene encodes CDR1 SNHLY and CDR2 FYNNEI. The V and J ends lost 7 bases and 0 bases respectively, with 16 bases between them. Overall study findings and caveats: Each of roughly 65 CMV-associated TCRbeta sequences occurred in one to five individuals.

Single viable CD3+CD4+CD8-CD45RO+ cells were sorted as the memory CD4+ T cells. Serostatus was set by detecting CMV pp150, pp28, p38, p52 IgG. After thawing, CD4+ T cells were positively selected. This TCR came from an adult in good health and CMV-seronegative. Sequenced: memory CD4+ T cells from blood. The V call is TRBV2, the J call TRBJ2-6, with a tentative D call TRBD1 (6 bases). In DNA, the CDR3 is TGTGCCAGCATAAGAATACAGGGTCACTCTGGGGCCAACGTCCTGACTTTC. It is translated as CASIRIQGHSGANVLTF.